These T cell receptor beta chains were read from a single sample in a study of blood T cell repertoires in COVID-19. The assay was immunoSEQ multiplex PCR, and TCRdb's table has in-frame clones only and misses some. Among roughly 230,000 clones listed, 81% were seen once. Sequenced material: peripheral blood. These receptors were collected from a woman older than 75 with acute or convalescent COVID-19. Each CDR3 is given with its conserved first and last residue. D genes are given only for firm matches. Clone size is stated in some rows and not others, as once, few, many or a class when expanded.

D,V,size,J,DNA,CDR3
-,TRBV15,-,TRBJ1-1,TGTGCCACCAGCAGAGCCGGAGGGAACAGGGAGGGGGCTTTCTTT,CATSRAGGNREGAFF
-,TRBV19,-,TRBJ1-1,TGTGCCAGTACCCAATCCCAGGGCTACACTGAAGCTTTCTTT,CASTQSQGYTEAFF
TRBD1,TRBV11-3,-,TRBJ1-6,TGTGCCAGCAGCTCAGTCATCAGACAGGGCCCGAGCTCCTATAATTCACCCCTCCACTTT,CASSSVIRQGPSSYNSPLHF
TRBD1,TRBV9,-,TRBJ2-4,TGTGCCAGCAGCGTAGGGTGGGACAGAAACATTCAGTACTTC,CASSVGWDRNIQYF
TRBD2,TRBV15,-,TRBJ2-7,TGTGCCACCAGCAGAGGAACCGGGACTAGCGCCTCCTACGAGCAGTACTTC,CATSRGTGTSASYEQYF
-,TRBV3-1/TRBV3-2,few,TRBJ2-1,TGTGCCAGCAGCCAAACGGGACTTCCTGCTAATGAGCAGTTCTTC,CASSQTGLPANEQFF
TRBD2,TRBV19,-,TRBJ2-1,TGTGCCAGTAGTGTTGGGACTAGCGGGAGCCCCCAGAAGTTCTTC,CASSVGTSGSPQKFF
-,TRBV25-1,few,TRBJ1-2,TGTGCCAGCAGTGAATTAAGGGAGGATGGCTACACCTTC,CASSELREDGYTF
-,TRBV2,-,TRBJ1-4,TGTGCCAGCAGGTGGGGGCAGGAGGCAGAAAAACTGTTTTTT,CASRWGQEAEKLFF
-,TRBV5-1,-,TRBJ1-2,TGCGCCAGCCAAAAATCAGGGGTCGGCGATGGCTACACCTTC,CASQKSGVGDGYTF
-,TRBV30,-,TRBJ2-7,TGTGCCTGGAGCATAGGACAGTCCTACGAGCAGTACTTC,CAWSIGQSYEQYF
-,TRBV5-1,once,TRBJ2-1,TGCGCCAGCAGCCGGGGGACAGAAGCCTACAATGAGCAGTTCTTC,CASSRGTEAYNEQFF
-,TRBV23-1,-,TRBJ2-1,TGCGCCAGCAGACGAATGGGGGCTAAGCCGTTCTTC,CASRRMGAKPFF
-,TRBV3-1/TRBV3-2,-,TRBJ1-3,TGTGCCAGCAGCCAAGCCGGTACCTCTGGAAACACCATATATTTT,CASSQAGTSGNTIYF